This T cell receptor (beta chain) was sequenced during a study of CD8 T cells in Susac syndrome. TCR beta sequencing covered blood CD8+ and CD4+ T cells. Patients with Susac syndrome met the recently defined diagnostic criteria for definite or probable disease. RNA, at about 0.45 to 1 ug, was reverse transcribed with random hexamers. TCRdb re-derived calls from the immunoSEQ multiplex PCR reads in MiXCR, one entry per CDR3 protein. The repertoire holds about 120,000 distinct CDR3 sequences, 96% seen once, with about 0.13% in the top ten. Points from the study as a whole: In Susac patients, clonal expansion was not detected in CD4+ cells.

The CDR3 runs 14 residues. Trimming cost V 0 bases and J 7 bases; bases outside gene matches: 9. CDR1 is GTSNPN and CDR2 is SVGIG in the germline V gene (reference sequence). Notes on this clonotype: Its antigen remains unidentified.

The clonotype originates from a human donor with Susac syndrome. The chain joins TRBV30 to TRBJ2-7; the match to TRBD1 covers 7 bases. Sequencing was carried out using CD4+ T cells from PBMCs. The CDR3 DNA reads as TGTGCCTGGAGTGTACAGGGGTCTTCAGTTGAGCAGTACTTC. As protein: CAWSVQGSSVEQYF. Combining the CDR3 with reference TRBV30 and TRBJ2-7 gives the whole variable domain SQTIHQWPATLVQPVGSPLSLECTVEGTSNPNLYWYRQAAGRGLQLLFYSVGIGQISSEVPQNLSASRPQDRQFILSSKKLLLSDSGFYLCAWSVQGSSVEQYFGPGTRLTVT.